There are a few counts of the clone carrying this T cell receptor beta chain. The entry originates in a study of identical twins. Germline CDR1 is SGHAT and CDR2 is FQDESV (reference sequence). The CDR3 runs to 18 residues. V trimming: 5 bases; J trimming: 7 bases; junction bases outside the gene matches: 15. MiXCR, applied by TCRdb to the 5' RACE reads, yields one record per CDR3 protein. The repertoire holds 400,000 to 550,000 distinct CDR3 sequences, roughly 13% seen once, with more than 0.8% in the top ten. These data were likewise used in another study, on yellow fever vaccine responses in identical twins.

The V gene is TRBV11-1, the J gene TRBJ2-7; 15 bases agree with TRBD2. The sequenced material came from CD4+ T cells sorted from blood. This clonotype was obtained from a woman aged 18-29 years in good health. The CDR3 DNA sequence: TGTGCCAGCAGCCGGGGACTAGCGGGGGGAATTTCTACGTTGGAGCAGTACTTC. Protein product: CASSRGLAGGISTLEQYF.